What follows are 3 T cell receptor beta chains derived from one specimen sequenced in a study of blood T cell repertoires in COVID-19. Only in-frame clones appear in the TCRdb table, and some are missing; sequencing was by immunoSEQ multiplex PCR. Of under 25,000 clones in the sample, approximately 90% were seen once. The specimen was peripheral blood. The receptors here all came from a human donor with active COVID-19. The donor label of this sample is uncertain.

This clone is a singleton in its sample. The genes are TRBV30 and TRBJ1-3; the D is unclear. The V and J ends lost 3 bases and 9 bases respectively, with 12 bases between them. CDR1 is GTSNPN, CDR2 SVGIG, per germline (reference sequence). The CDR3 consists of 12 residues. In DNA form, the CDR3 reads TGTGCCTGGAGCGGGAATGAGGCCACCATATATTTT. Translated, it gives CAWSGNEATIYF.

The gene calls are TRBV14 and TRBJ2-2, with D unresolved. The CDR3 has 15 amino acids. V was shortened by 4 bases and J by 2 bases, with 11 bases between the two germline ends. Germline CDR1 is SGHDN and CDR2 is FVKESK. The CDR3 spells CASSRSLRNTGELFF. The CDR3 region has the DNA TGTGCCAGCAGCCGCTCCTTGAGAAACACCGGGGAGCTGTTTTTT.

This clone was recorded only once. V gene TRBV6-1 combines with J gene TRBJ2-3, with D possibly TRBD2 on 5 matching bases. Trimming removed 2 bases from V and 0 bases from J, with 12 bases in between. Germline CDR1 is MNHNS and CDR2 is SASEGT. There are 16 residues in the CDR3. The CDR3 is CASSEYTGISTDTQYF. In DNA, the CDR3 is TGTGCCAGCAGTGAATATACGGGGATTAGCACAGATACGCAGTATTTT.